The 30 T cell receptor beta chains given below trace back to one sample, sequenced in a study of T cell responses to AZD1222 COVID-19 vaccine. Here immunoSEQ multiplex PCR was the method, and the copy in TCRdb shows in-frame clones only, minus some. The repertoire holds around 170,000 clones, approximately 91% seen once, with 0.99% in the top ten. Source: peripheral blood, taken on day 0 of AZD1222 vaccination. Receptor source: an adult in good health.

The rearrangement uses TRBV6-6 and TRBJ2-7; 9 bases agree with TRBD1. The V gene end was trimmed by 6 bases and the J gene end by 3 bases; junction bases not matched to a gene: 6. CDR1 is MNHNY, CDR2 SVGAGI, per germline (reference sequence). CDR3 length equals 14 residues. CDR3: CASSPGQGDYEQYF. The CDR3 DNA is TGTGCCAGCAGCCCGGGACAGGGTGACTACGAGCAGTACTTC.

This clone was recorded once. V and J are TRBV28 and TRBJ2-4, with a possible D match to TRBD1 (5 bases). The V end lost 6 bases, the J end lost 2 bases, and 14 bases lay between the germline ends. The CDR3 is made up of 15 amino acids. In germline, CDR1 is MDHEN, CDR2 SYDVKM. CDR3 coding DNA: TGTGCCAGCAGCCAGCATCAGGGAACCAAAAACATTCAGTACTTC. Encoded protein: CASSQHQGTKNIQYF.

The rearrangement joins TRBV29-1 to TRBJ1-2; maybe TRBD1 (5 bases). Per the germline V gene, CDR1 is SQVTM and CDR2 is ANQGSEA. CDR3 size: 12 residues. V was cut by 3 bases and J by 8 bases, with 13 bases left in between. CDR3 nucleotide sequence: TGCAGCGTTGATCCCAGGGACGGGGGCTACACCTTC. Protein product: CSVDPRDGGYTF.

The genes are TRBV14 and TRBJ1-2, with D tentatively TRBD1 (6 bases). The germline CDR1 and CDR2 sequences are SGHDN and FVKESK. The CDR3 runs to 16 residues. V lost 1 base and J lost 8, with 20 bases in between. CDR3 in amino acids: CASSQGVGTTLRGYTF. In nucleotides, the CDR3 is TGTGCCAGCAGCCAAGGGGTGGGGACAACCCTTAGGGGCTACACCTTC.

The chain has TRBV27 and TRBJ1-2, with a possible D match to TRBD1 (5 bases). CDR3 size: 13 residues. The V end lost 8 bases, the J end lost 3 bases, and 13 bases lay between the germline ends. Germline V lookup: CDR1 MNHEY, CDR2 SMNVEV (reference sequence). The CDR3 reads CASASIGDYGYTF. CDR3 coding DNA: TGTGCCAGCGCTTCGATAGGGGACTATGGCTACACCTTC.

The rearrangement joins TRBV5-1 to TRBJ1-4; 7 bases line up with TRBD1. V shed 2 bases, J shed 8 bases, and the junction held 6 bases outside the gene matches. The CDR3 runs to 14 residues. Per the germline V gene, CDR1 is SGHRS and CDR2 is YFSETQ. The CDR3 spells CASSLDRVGEKLFF. The CDR3 DNA sequence: TGCGCCAGCAGCTTAGACAGGGTGGGGGAAAAACTGTTTTTT.

The rearrangement links TRBV15 to TRBJ1-4, with TRBD1 matching over 7 bases. V gave up 5 bases and J gave up 8 bases; unmatched junction bases: 17. The germline V gene has CDR1 LNHNV and CDR2 YYDKDF (reference sequence). The CDR3 length is 17 residues. The CDR3 protein is CATSATKTGNYQEKLFF. CDR3 in DNA: TGTGCCACCAGCGCGACGAAGACAGGGAACTACCAGGAAAAACTGTTTTTT.

The rearrangement uses TRBV14 and TRBJ2-3; D unresolved. Trimming took off 3 bases at V and 5 bases at J, with 9 bases between the two ends. Germline-derived CDR1 and CDR2 are SGHDN and FVKESK. The CDR3 totals 13 residues. CDR3 bases: TGTGCCAGCAGCCATAGGACCCTAGATACGCAGTATTTT. Protein sequence: CASSHRTLDTQYF.

V and J are TRBV7-9 and TRBJ1-5; D may be TRBD1 (5 bases). V lost 0 bases and J 3 bases, leaving 9 bases between the germline ends. The CDR3 covers 15 residues. In germline, CDR1 is SEHNR, CDR2 FQNEAQ (reference sequence). In DNA form, the CDR3 reads TGTGCCAGCAGCTTAGCCACAGGAAACAATCAGCCCCAGCATTTT. Its protein product is CASSLATGNNQPQHF.

This clone was recorded once. The chain joins TRBV6-5 to TRBJ1-4; 9 bases are shared with TRBD1. V lost 3 bases, J lost 5 bases, and 4 bases stayed unmatched. The germline V gene encodes CDR1 MNHEY and CDR2 SVGAGI. This CDR3 contains 15 residues. The CDR3 nucleotides read TGTGCCAGCAGTTATACCGGGACAGGGAATGAAAAACTGTTTTTT. Translating it yields CASSYTGTGNEKLFF.

The chain has TRBV11-2 and TRBJ2-7; possibly TRBD2 for D (5 bases). V was shortened by 4 bases and J by 0 bases, with 10 bases between the two germline ends. Germline lookup yields CDR1 SGHAT and CDR2 FQNNGV. The length of the CDR3 is 14 residues. DNA of the CDR3: TGTGCCAGCAGCTCGGACTTCAACTCCTACGAGCAGTACTTC. It yields the protein CASSSDFNSYEQYF.

The J gene is TRBJ2-1, the V gene TRBV25-1; 8 bases fit TRBD1. J was trimmed by 4 bases and V by 0 bases; bases with no gene match: 2. CDR3 size: 15 residues. Germline values: CDR1 MGHDK, CDR2 SYGVNS. The CDR3: CASSEYGTGYNEQFF. DNA for the CDR3: TGTGCCAGCAGTGAATATGGGACAGGATACAATGAGCAGTTCTTC.

This chain connects TRBV6-6 to TRBJ2-1; perhaps TRBD2 as D (5 bases). Deletions cut 0 bases from V and 8 bases from J, with 14 bases between. Per germline, CDR1 MNHNY and CDR2 SVGAGI (reference sequence). The CDR3 is 15 residues long. As DNA, the CDR3 is TGTGCCAGCAGTTACTCTCTCGCGGGCAAGGATGAGCAGTTCTTC. It yields the protein CASSYSLAGKDEQFF.

The chain employs TRBV9 and TRBJ2-1; 16 bases match TRBD2. The CDR3 is made up of 16 amino acids. The trim removed 4 bases at V and 6 bases at J, leaving 4 bases unmatched. Germline CDR1 SGDLS, CDR2 YYNGEE. As DNA, the CDR3 is TGTGCCAGCAGCCACGGGACTAGCGGGGGGGCCAATGAGCAGTTCTTC. Translating gives CASSHGTSGGANEQFF.

This clone was observed a single time. V and J are TRBV2 and TRBJ2-3; 12 positions match TRBD2. The trim removed 6 bases at V and 4 bases at J, leaving 8 bases unmatched. CDR1 and CDR2 (germline): SNHLY, FYNNEI. This CDR3 region has 16 residues. CDR3 sequence: CASRRASGGAADTQYF. The CDR3 nucleotides are TGTGCCAGCAGAAGAGCTAGCGGGGGGGCCGCAGATACGCAGTATTTT.

This clone was observed a single time. The V gene is TRBV5-1, the J gene TRBJ1-5; D is possibly TRBD1 (6 bases). Germline CDR1 is SGHRS and CDR2 is YFSETQ. CDR3 length equals 14 residues. The V end lost 4 bases, the J end lost 6 bases, and 14 bases lay between the germline ends. CDR3 sequence: CASSLAGDFQPQHF. The CDR3 coding sequence is TGCGCCAGCAGCCTGGCAGGGGATTTTCAGCCCCAGCATTTT.

The chain uses TRBV11-2 and TRBJ1-4, with no clear D. Germline V CDR1 and CDR2: SGHAT, FQNNGV. This CDR3 spans 16 amino acids. Trimming removed 3 bases from V and 6 bases from J, with 17 bases in between. The CDR3 loop is CASSFWAAGRDEKLFF. The CDR3 DNA follows: TGTGCCAGCAGCTTCTGGGCCGCGGGAAGGGATGAAAAACTGTTTTTT.

The J gene is TRBJ1-2, the V gene TRBV11-2, with 8 bases lining up with TRBD1. Germline CDR1 reads SGHAT; CDR2 reads FQNNGV. The CDR3 has 16 amino acids. V was clipped by 3 bases and J by 5 bases; unmatched bases: 11. CDR3 sequence (DNA): TGTGCCAGCAGCTTGCAGGGGGCCCCCTGGAAGTATGGCTACACCTTC. Protein sequence: CASSLQGAPWKYGYTF.

V usage is TRBV29-1 and J usage is TRBJ1-1, with no clear D. V lost 5 bases, J lost 7 bases, and 11 bases lay in between. CDR1 and CDR2 (germline): SQVTM, ANQGSEA. This CDR3 contains 11 residues. CDR3 protein: CSVWLQVEAFF. The DNA for the CDR3 is TGCAGCGTTTGGCTGCAGGTTGAAGCTTTCTTT. Supplemented by reference TRBV29-1 and TRBJ1-1, the full variable domain reads SAVISQKPSRDICQRGTSLTIQCQVDSQVTMMFWYRQQPGQSLTLIATANQGSEATYESGFVIDKFPISRPNLTFSTLTVSNMSPEDSSIYLCSVWLQVEAFFGQGTRLTVV.

This clone has just one count. The chain combines TRBV7-8 with TRBJ1-1; D unresolved. The CDR3 is 14 amino acids. With 0 bases removed from V and 1 base from J, the gap between germline ends came to 6 bases. Germline CDR1 SGHVS, CDR2 FQNEAQ. CDR3 coding DNA: TGTGCCAGCAGCTTAGCAGGAGAGAACACTGAAGCTTTCTTT. Protein sequence: CASSLAGENTEAFF. Drawing the rest from reference TRBV7-8 and TRBJ1-1, the complete variable domain is GAGVSQSPRYKVAKRGQDVALRCDPISGHVSLFWYQQALGQGPEFLTYFQNEAQLDKSGLPSDRFFAERPEGSVSTLKIQRTQQEDSAVYLCASSLAGENTEAFFGQGTRLTVV.

The genes are TRBV6-2 or TRBV6-3 and TRBJ1-5; D possibly corresponds to TRBD1 (5 bases). The CDR3 runs 16 residues. The germline V gene encodes CDR1 MNHEY and CDR2 SVGEGT. The V end was cut by 6 bases, the J end by 0 bases, with 15 bases between. In nucleotides, the CDR3 is TGTGCCAGCAGCTTAAGGGGTGGCCTTAGCAATCAGCCCCAGCATTTT. Its protein product is CASSLRGGLSNQPQHF.

This chain connects TRBV7-3 to TRBJ2-1; D may be TRBD1 (6 bases). With 5 bases removed from V and 0 bases from J, the gap between germline ends came to 8 bases. The germline V gene encodes CDR1 SGHTA and CDR2 FQGTGA. The CDR3 extends over 14 amino acids. The CDR3: CASSPGASYNEQFF. The CDR3 region has the DNA TGTGCCAGCAGCCCAGGGGCCTCCTACAATGAGCAGTTCTTC.

This clone was detected only once. V is TRBV7-2 and J is TRBJ2-2, with D hard to call. This CDR3 contains 15 residues. Trimming removed 4 bases at V and 4 bases at J, with 13 bases between. Germline V gene data show CDR1 as SGHTA and CDR2 as FQGNSA. For the CDR3, the DNA is TGTGCCAGCAGCTCCGGATTATTGGGCACCGGGGAGCTGTTTTTT. Its translation is CASSSGLLGTGELFF.

The chain combines TRBV7-9 with TRBJ2-3; 7 bases align to TRBD2. The CDR3 is 16 amino acids. Germline loops: CDR1 SEHNR, CDR2 FQNEAQ (reference sequence). V shed 1 base, J shed 4 bases, and the junction held 8 bases outside the gene matches. CDR3 amino acids: CASSLGASGWADTQYF. DNA for the CDR3: TGTGCCAGCAGCTTAGGGGCTAGCGGTTGGGCAGATACGCAGTATTTT.

The chain has TRBV15 and TRBJ2-3; a weak D match, TRBD2 (6 bases). V dropped 8 bases and J dropped 2 bases, with 11 bases sitting between them. Germline CDR1 and CDR2: LNHNV and YYDKDF (reference sequence). The CDR3 has 13 residues. DNA for the CDR3: TGTGCCACCGGGACTCGACCCACAGATACGCAGTATTTT. Residues: CATGTRPTDTQYF. Based on the CDR3 plus reference TRBV15 and TRBJ2-3, the full variable domain is DAMVIQNPRYQVTQFGKPVTLSCSQTLNHNVMYWYQQKSSQAPKLLFHYYDKDFNNEADTPDNFQSRRPNTSFCFLDIRSPGLGDTAMYLCATGTRPTDTQYFGPGTRLTVL.

The chain has TRBV29-1 and TRBJ1-1, with 10 bases fitting TRBD1. Germline-derived CDR1 and CDR2 are SQVTM and ANQGSEA. The V gene end was trimmed by 4 bases and the J gene end by 4 bases; junction bases not matched to a gene: 0. The CDR3 contains 12 residues. The CDR3 nucleotides read TGCAGCGTTGGGACAGGGGGCACTGAAGCTTTCTTT. This codes for CSVGTGGTEAFF.

The chain joins TRBV6-5 to TRBJ2-3, with D unclear. Germline V gene sequence: CDR1 MNHEY, CDR2 SVGAGI. The CDR3 spans 14 residues. Trimming stripped 6 bases from V and 6 bases from J, with 16 bases between. CDR3 in amino acids: CASRSLVVRDTQYF. In DNA, the CDR3 is TGTGCCAGCAGATCCCTTGTGGTAAGGGATACGCAGTATTTT.

This chain uses TRBV14 with TRBJ2-1; 8 bases are shared with TRBD2. The CDR3 loop spans 15 amino acids. Germline-derived CDR1 and CDR2 are SGHDN and FVKESK. J gave up 6 bases and V 4 bases, and 8 bases lay outside the gene matches. CDR3 protein: CASSLSGRGRNEQFF. CDR3 bases: TGTGCCAGCAGCCTCTCCGGGAGGGGTCGCAATGAGCAGTTCTTC.

The rearrangement links TRBV6-6 to TRBJ1-2, with TRBD1 matching 11 bases. With 4 bases clipped from V and 4 bases from J, the junction kept 2 bases outside the gene matches. The CDR3 runs to 14 residues. Germline V gene lookup returns CDR1 MNHNY and CDR2 SVGAGI (reference sequence). The CDR3 nucleotides read TGTGCCAGCAGTTCCGGGACAGGGGGCTATGGCTACACCTTC. Encoded protein: CASSSGTGGYGYTF.

The chain employs TRBV6-5 and TRBJ1-3; a weak D match, TRBD1 (5 bases). This CDR3 has 15 amino acids. CDR1 is MNHEY, CDR2 SVGAGI, per germline. V lost 5 bases to trimming and J lost 0 bases, with 11 bases between them. In DNA form, the CDR3 reads TGTGCCAGCAGTATTGGGACGGACTCTGGAAACACCATATATTTT. This gives the protein CASSIGTDSGNTIYF.